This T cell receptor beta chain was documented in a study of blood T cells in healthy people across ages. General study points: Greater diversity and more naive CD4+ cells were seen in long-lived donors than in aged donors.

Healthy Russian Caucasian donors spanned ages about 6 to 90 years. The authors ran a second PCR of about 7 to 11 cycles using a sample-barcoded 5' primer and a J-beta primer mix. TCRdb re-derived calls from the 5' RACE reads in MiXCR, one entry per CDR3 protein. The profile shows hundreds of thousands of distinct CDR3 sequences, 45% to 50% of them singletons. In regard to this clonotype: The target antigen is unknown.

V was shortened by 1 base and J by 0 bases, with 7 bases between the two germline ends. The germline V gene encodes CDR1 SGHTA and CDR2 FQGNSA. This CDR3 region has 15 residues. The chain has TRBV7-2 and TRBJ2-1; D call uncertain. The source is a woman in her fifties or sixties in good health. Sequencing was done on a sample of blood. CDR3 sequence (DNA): TGTGCCAGCAGCTTAGGGATCCGCTCCTACAATGAGCAGTTCTTC. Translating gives CASSLGIRSYNEQFF.